Following are 12 T cell receptor beta chains from one sample sequenced in a study of cytomegalovirus exposure and HLA in healthy donors (dated 2017 in TCRdb). The method behind the library was the immunoSEQ multiplex PCR assay. For the multiplex PCR, a mixture combining 60 forward primers for TCR Vbeta segments and 13 reverse primers for TCR Jbeta segments was used. In TCRdb, the immuneACCESS table is reduced to in-frame sequences with V and J assigned. These tables do not hold every clone; where another copy was compared, an unresolved V gene accounts for under half, and the others remain unexplained. In this sample the table shows some 200,000 clones, roughly four fifths of which occur a single time. Around 0.8% of the sample comes from the top ten. Sequencing used PBMCs. Receptors were obtained from a woman aged 18-30 years in good health and CMV-seronegative.

This clone was seen a single time. The same CDR3 arises from other DNA sequences in this sample as well. V usage is TRBV28 and J usage is TRBJ2-3; D is uncertain. CDR1 MDHEN and CDR2 SYDVKM come from the germline V gene. The ends were cut back, 2 bases at V and 2 bases at J, with 2 bases in the middle. The CDR3 is 12 amino acids. The CDR3 coding sequence is TGTGCCAGCAGTTTACTCACAGATACGCAGTATTTT. As protein: CASSLLTDTQYF.

V gene TRBV6-5 combines with J gene TRBJ1-6; the match to TRBD1 covers 8 bases. J lost 14 bases, V lost 6 bases, and 12 bases had no gene match. This CDR3 region has 14 residues. CDR1 and CDR2 from the germline V gene are MNHEY and SVGAGI. The CDR3 DNA reads TGTGCCAGCAGCGACGGGACAGGATGGGTGACCCTCCACTTT. Protein sequence: CASSDGTGWVTLHF.

Comment on this clone: The sample holds other DNA sequences that translate to the same CDR3. The chain has TRBV6-5 and TRBJ2-7; TRBD1 matches 9 bases. CDR3 length: 15 amino acids. CDR1 MNHEY and CDR2 SVGAGI come from the germline V gene. Trimming removed 5 bases from V and 0 bases from J; junction bases left unmatched: 5. The CDR3 nucleotides are TGTGCCAGCAGTCGGGGACAGGGAAGCTCCTACGAGCAGTACTTC. The encoded protein is CASSRGQGSSYEQYF.

The V and J genes are TRBV14 and TRBJ1-4, with D perhaps matching TRBD1 (6 bases). This CDR3 contains 13 residues. V shed 7 bases and J shed 6 bases, with 12 bases lying between them. CDR1 and CDR2 from the germline V gene are SGHDN and FVKESK. The CDR3 DNA follows: TGTGCCAGCACCCCCTCAGGGGATGAAAAACTGTTTTTT. It is translated as CASTPSGDEKLFF.

The chain recombines TRBV6-6 with TRBJ1-4; TRBD1 matches 8 bases. CDR1 is MNHNY, CDR2 SVGAGI, per germline (reference sequence). With V trimmed by 5 bases and J by 8 bases, 10 bases remained unmatched. The length of the CDR3 is 15 residues. The CDR3 DNA sequence: TGTGCCAGCAGTAAAGACAGGGGAGTGAAGGAAAAACTGTTTTTT. Its protein product is CASSKDRGVKEKLFF.

The chain combines TRBV12-5 with TRBJ1-1; D perhaps matches TRBD1 (5 bases). The CDR3 is 18 amino acids. Germline lookup yields CDR1 LGHNT and CDR2 FRNRAP. Trimming left V 1 base short and J 1 base short, with 19 bases between. CDR3 loop: CASGLARLGGRGNTEAFF. CDR3 DNA: TGTGCTAGTGGTTTGGCCCGCTTGGGGGGAAGAGGGAACACTGAAGCTTTCTTT.

The chain combines TRBV5-4 with TRBJ1-2; the match to TRBD1 covers 8 bases. V lost 4 bases to trimming and J lost 0 bases; unmatched junction nucleotides: 5. The CDR3 spans 15 residues. CDR1 is SGHNT, CDR2 YYREEE, per germline (reference sequence). CDR3 bases: TGTGCCAGCAGCCTAGGACAGGGCGCTAACTATGGCTACACCTTC. Translated: CASSLGQGANYGYTF.

V and J are TRBV19 and TRBJ2-7, with D perhaps matching TRBD1 (5 bases). The germline gives CDR1 LNHDA, CDR2 SQIVND (reference sequence). V shed 5 bases and J shed 2 bases, with 16 bases lying between them. This CDR3 region has 15 residues. The CDR3 sequence: CASSLIPTDPYEQYF. CDR3 nucleotide sequence: TGTGCCAGTAGTCTTATACCGACAGATCCCTACGAGCAGTACTTC.

The gene calls are TRBV28 and TRBJ2-7, with TRBD1 matching over 7 bases. The CDR3 spans 15 residues. Germline V lookup: CDR1 MDHEN, CDR2 SYDVKM. After removal of 7 bases from V and 0 bases from J, the junction contained 9 bases not matched to a gene. CDR3 nucleotides: TGTGCCAGCACCCGCCCGGGACAGCCCTCCTACGAGCAGTACTTC. Protein: CASTRPGQPSYEQYF.

The gene calls are TRBV7-2 and TRBJ2-4, with 13 bases identical to TRBD2. Germline lookup yields CDR1 SGHTA and CDR2 FQGNSA. The CDR3 runs 14 residues. Germline trimming cut 5 bases from V and 10 bases from J; bases unmatched to any gene: 5. The CDR3 protein is CASSPLAGGLIQYF. In nucleotides, the CDR3 is TGTGCCAGCAGCCCACTAGCGGGGGGGCTTATTCAGTACTTC.

This chain uses TRBV2 with TRBJ1-1; D is perhaps TRBD1 (6 bases). The CDR3 extends over 14 amino acids. V was clipped by 7 bases and J by 5 bases, with 17 bases between them. Germline V gives CDR1 SNHLY, CDR2 FYNNEI. CDR3 sequence: CASMRGGVETEAFF. The CDR3 DNA reads as TGTGCCAGCATGAGGGGGGGCGTTGAAACTGAAGCTTTCTTT.

This chain connects TRBV9 to TRBJ2-1; 9 bases are shared with TRBD2. Germline trimming cut 3 bases from V and 2 bases from J; bases unmatched to any gene: 3. This CDR3 comprises 15 residues. CDR1 and CDR2 (germline): SGDLS, YYNGEE. The CDR3 nucleotides are TGTGCCAGCAGCGCTCGACTAGCGGCCTACAATGAGCAGTTCTTC. Translating gives CASSARLAAYNEQFF.